This T cell receptor beta chain comes out of a study of graft-versus-host responses after intestinal transplantation. Whole-study context: Recipients underwent multivisceral, liver-intestinal, or isolated intestinal transplants. Uniformly, recipients were administered anti-thymocyte globulin induction with subsequent tacrolimus and steroids for two to three years. The study's findings and limits: The authors found GvH clones in recipient marrow, some appearing first in ileum or blood. Peak circulating GvH clone levels were associated with early post-transplant HvG declines.

Note on this clone: Its antigen is not known.

Sequenced by immunoSEQ multiplex PCR; TCRdb stores in-frame clones only, minus some. The sample records some 130,000 clones, approximately 90% being singletons. The sample consisted of unstimulated CD4+ T cells sorted from spleen or lymph node cells, taken before intestinal transplant. This receptor was taken from a human donor who received an intestinal transplant.

The CDR3 spells CASSLTPPSRQGANEQFF. The CDR3 DNA reads TGCGCCAGCAGCTTGACCCCGCCGTCGAGACAGGGGGCGAATGAGCAGTTCTTC. This rearrangement joins TRBV5-1 to TRBJ2-1; 10 bases map to TRBD1. The CDR3 spans 18 residues. Germline V gene data show CDR1 as SGHRS and CDR2 as YFSETQ. After removal of 1 base from V and 7 bases from J, the junction contained 14 bases not matched to a gene.